This entry concerns a single T cell receptor beta chain. Its target is unknown. TCRdb reprocessed the 5' RACE reads and keeps a single row for each CDR3 protein, giving no DNA. The sample includes approximately 390,000 distinct CDR3 sequences. The data originate from a study of monozygotic twins with inflammatory bowel disease. General observations from the study: Twins with IBD had fewer clonotypes in common with others than healthy twins, particularly during disease activity.

This CDR3 is 16 amino acids long. The germline V gene has CDR1 DFQATT and CDR2 SNEGSKA (reference sequence). Whole blood supplied total RNA, and T cells were not sorted. The rearrangement uses TRBV20-1 and TRBJ2-3; there is no DNA to check the TCRdb D call of TRBD1. The sample consisted of blood. This clonotype was sampled from a human donor with ulcerative colitis or Crohn's disease, or a healthy co-twin of an affected twin (not recorded which). The CDR3 loop reads CSARARAGPLRDTQYF.